These 25 T cell receptor beta chains were all obtained from the same sample, sequenced in a study of vaccination and CD4 T cells after COVID-19. Treatment indicated: roughly nine-day PBMC culture with coronavirus spike peptide pools or control peptides (ViraFEST assay). Cultured CD4+ T cell DNA underwent sequencing with the Oncomine TCR Beta short-read assay. TCRdb reprocessed the PCR reads via MiXCR and lists one record per CDR3 protein. Of about 21,000 distinct CDR3 sequences in the sample, approximately 40% were seen once. Antigens for these TCRs are unknown. The source material was CD4+ T cells from blood, cultured in vitro, sampled after SARS-CoV-2 vaccination. These receptors were obtained from a human donor who had recovered from COVID-19.

The chain has TRBV6-5 and TRBJ2-6; D gene unclear. From germline, CDR1 is MNHEY and CDR2 SVGAGI. Deletions cut 0 bases from V and 4 bases from J, with 13 bases between. The CDR3 length is 17 residues. CDR3 protein: CASSYSLGGSGANVLTF. CDR3 sequence (DNA): TGTGCCAGCAGTTACTCGTTAGGCGGCTCCGGGGCCAACGTCCTGACTTTC.

The rearrangement links TRBV2 to TRBJ2-2, with D perhaps TRBD1 (6 bases). CDR3 size: 14 residues. Germline values: CDR1 SNHLY, CDR2 FYNNEI. Trimming pared 8 bases from V and 5 bases from J, leaving 15 bases between. CDR3 coding DNA: TGTGCCAGCTTCAGCAACAGGGTAACCGGGGAGCTGTTTTTT. The encoded protein is CASFSNRVTGELFF.

This clonotype is medium-sized within its sample. J is TRBJ1-6 and V is TRBV7-6; no firm D call. This CDR3 has 15 amino acids. Between the trimmed V and J ends, which lost 1 base and 6 bases, there was a span of 10 bases. Germline V gene data show CDR1 as SGHVS and CDR2 as FNYEAQ. In DNA form, the CDR3 reads TGTGCCAGCAGCTTAGAGCCAGATTCTAATTCACCCCTCCACTTT. Residues: CASSLEPDSNSPLHF.

This clonotype was counted between two and nine times. The chain is built from TRBV7-9 and TRBJ1-1; 7 bases match TRBD1. The J segment lost 8 bases and the V segment lost 5 bases, leaving 5 bases of the junction unmatched. Germline CDR1 is SEHNR and CDR2 is FQNEAQ (reference sequence). The length of the CDR3 is 12 residues. The CDR3 sequence is CASSMTGREAFF. Here the CDR3 DNA reads TGTGCCAGCAGCATGACAGGGAGGGAAGCTTTCTTT.

Only a few counts were recorded for this clonotype. For the CDR3, the DNA is TGTGCCAGTAGTATAGGGGGACAGGGGGTTGGTACGCAGTATTTT. Translating gives CASSIGGQGVGTQYF. The chain couples TRBV19 to TRBJ2-3; 11 bases map to TRBD1. This CDR3 is 15 amino acids long. Germline V gene data show CDR1 as LNHDA and CDR2 as SQIVND (reference sequence). V was pared by 1 base and J by 8 bases, with 5 bases of the junction left unmatched.

The rearrangement uses TRBV6-2 or TRBV6-3 and TRBJ2-3; D remains ambiguous. Germline V CDR1 and CDR2: MNHEY, SVGEGT. V was clipped by 0 bases and J by 5 bases, with 6 bases between them. This CDR3 has 13 residues. CDR3 DNA: TGTGCCAGCAGTTACTCTGTGGGAGATACGCAGTATTTT. Protein: CASSYSVGDTQYF.

This rearrangement joins TRBV7-3 to TRBJ1-2; 8 bases fit TRBD1. The CDR3 is 14 residues long. The ends lost 5 bases at V and 4 bases at J; junction bases unmatched: 6. From germline, CDR1 is SGHTA and CDR2 FQGTGA. The CDR3 spells CASSPTGGIYGYTF. The CDR3 DNA sequence: TGTGCCAGCAGCCCAACAGGGGGGATCTATGGCTACACCTTC.

V gene TRBV2 combines with J gene TRBJ2-3; 9 bases map to TRBD2. J gave up 2 bases and V 4 bases, and 4 bases lay outside the gene matches. This CDR3 spans 15 amino acids. The germline CDR1 and CDR2 sequences are SNHLY and FYNNEI. The CDR3 nucleotides are TGTGCCAGCAGTGTAAGGACTAGCGACACAGATACGCAGTATTTT. Its translation is CASSVRTSDTDTQYF.

This clonotype was detected only a few times. The genes are TRBV20-1 and TRBJ1-5, with 7 bases aligning to TRBD1. Unmatched junction bases numbered 5, after V lost 0 bases and J lost 0 bases. Germline V CDR1 and CDR2: DFQATT, SNEGSKA (reference sequence). This CDR3 has 16 amino acids. This CDR3 reads CSARDNRQGSNQPQHF. CDR3 coding DNA: TGCAGTGCTAGAGATAACAGACAGGGTAGCAATCAGCCCCAGCATTTT.

The rearrangement joins TRBV20-1 to TRBJ1-2; perhaps TRBD1 as D (5 bases). This CDR3 is 13 amino acids long. V lost 3 bases to trimming and J lost 3 bases, with 11 bases between them. Looked up from germline, CDR1 is DFQATT and CDR2 is SNEGSKA (reference sequence). CDR3 DNA sequence: TGCAGTGCTAGGAAAGTGGGGCACTATGGCTACACCTTC. This codes for CSARKVGHYGYTF.

The gene calls are TRBV11-1 and TRBJ2-5; D is possibly TRBD2 (6 bases). Germline V CDR1 and CDR2: SGHAT, FQDESV (reference sequence). V was pared by 5 bases and J by 4 bases, with 20 bases between. The CDR3 is made up of 16 amino acids. CDR3 residues: CASSGRRARVPETQYF. The CDR3 bases are TGTGCCAGCAGCGGCAGGAGGGCCAGGGTGCCAGAGACCCAGTACTTC.

The chain uses TRBV27 and TRBJ2-3; 8 positions agree with TRBD1. CDR3 length equals 12 residues. Trimming took 6 bases from V and 4 from J; bases not matched to a gene: 0. CDR1 MNHEY and CDR2 SMNVEV come from the germline V gene (reference sequence). The DNA of the CDR3 is TGTGCCAGCAGGGACAGGGCAGATACGCAGTATTTT. Encoded protein: CASRDRADTQYF.

This chain joins TRBV19 and TRBJ1-5, with 9 bases that match TRBD1. The germline CDR1 and CDR2 sequences are LNHDA and SQIVND (reference sequence). V was pared by 10 bases and J by 0 bases, with 4 bases of the junction left unmatched. The CDR3 spans 14 residues. Here the CDR3 reads CATWDRASNQPQHF. Here the CDR3 DNA reads TGTGCCACTTGGGACAGGGCTAGCAATCAGCCCCAGCATTTT.

The chain is built from TRBV7-3 and TRBJ1-1; D not resolved. In germline, CDR1 is SGHTA, CDR2 FQGTGA. The ends were cut back, 2 bases at V and 7 bases at J, with 14 bases in the middle. The CDR3 spans 14 residues. The CDR3, as DNA: TGTGCCAGCAGCTTAGGCTTCTTAGGAAGTGAAGCTTTCTTT. Protein product: CASSLGFLGSEAFF.

The chain employs TRBV16 and TRBJ2-2; D not resolved. Germline-derived CDR1 and CDR2 are KGHSY and FQNENV. The CDR3 runs 14 residues. Deletions cut 0 bases from V and 7 bases from J, with 9 bases between. The CDR3 loop reads CASSQSRGVGELFF. CDR3 sequence (DNA): TGTGCCAGCAGCCAATCGCGAGGAGTCGGGGAGCTGTTTTTT.

The V and J genes are TRBV19 and TRBJ1-5; D remains ambiguous. Between the trimmed V and J ends, which lost 7 bases and 7 bases, there was a span of 20 bases. The germline gives CDR1 LNHDA, CDR2 SQIVND (reference sequence). The CDR3 extends over 15 amino acids. Here the CDR3 reads CASTRTHSEGQPQHF. The CDR3 nucleotides are TGTGCCAGTACCCGGACCCATTCCGAGGGACAGCCCCAGCATTTT.

This clonotype was counted once. The chain has TRBV4-1 and TRBJ1-1, with a weak D call TRBD1 (6 bases). The CDR3 runs 17 residues. Germline V CDR1 and CDR2: MGHRA, YSYEKL. V lost 4 bases and J 4 bases, leaving 22 bases between the germline ends. CDR3 residues: CASSPFWGGPLSTEAFF. The CDR3 coding sequence is TGCGCCAGCAGCCCCTTCTGGGGGGGCCCCCTGAGCACTGAAGCTTTCTTT.

This rearrangement joins TRBV6-5 to TRBJ1-1, with 7 bases lining up with TRBD1. Germline CDR1 reads MNHEY; CDR2 reads SVGAGI. The CDR3 totals 15 residues. V trimming: 4 bases; J trimming: 3 bases; junction bases outside the gene matches: 8. The CDR3 is CASSFLGGLDTEAFF. CDR3 nucleotide sequence: TGTGCCAGCAGTTTCTTAGGGGGCTTAGACACTGAAGCTTTCTTT.

This clonotype was found a few times. This chain connects TRBV7-9 to TRBJ1-5, with D maybe TRBD1 (6 bases). The V gene lost 5 bases and the J gene lost 3 bases, with 11 bases spanning the gap. Germline CDR1 is SEHNR and CDR2 is FQNEAQ (reference sequence). The CDR3 is 14 residues long. CDR3 bases: TGTGCCAGCAGCGGGGGGGGGGCCAATCAGCCCCAGCATTTT. Protein product: CASSGGGANQPQHF.

A single count supports this clonotype. This chain joins TRBV19 and TRBJ2-1; 8 nucleotides line up with TRBD1. After removal of 6 bases from V and 6 bases from J, the junction contained 4 bases not matched to a gene. This CDR3 comprises 13 residues. Germline values: CDR1 LNHDA, CDR2 SQIVND (reference sequence). For the CDR3, the DNA is TGTGCCAGTAGGGGACAGGCGGTCAATGAGCAGTTCTTC. This translates into CASRGQAVNEQFF.

V and J are TRBV9 and TRBJ1-6; D might be TRBD1 (5 bases). The CDR3 is made up of 18 amino acids. V lost 4 bases, J lost 8 bases, and 25 bases lay in between. Germline assignment: CDR1 SGDLS and CDR2 YYNGEE. The CDR3 loop is CASSTHFEAGFQDSPLHF. The DNA for the CDR3 is TGTGCCAGCAGCACTCACTTCGAGGCAGGGTTTCAGGATTCACCCCTCCACTTT.

The V gene is TRBV6-5, the J gene TRBJ1-1; D might be TRBD1 (6 bases). CDR3 length equals 15 residues. CDR1 MNHEY and CDR2 SVGAGI come from the germline V gene. Trimming removed 1 base at V and 1 base at J, with 10 bases between. CDR3 nucleotide sequence: TGTGCCAGCAGTTACTGGGGCAGGGGGAACACTGAAGCTTTCTTT. This encodes CASSYWGRGNTEAFF.

This clonotype came up a few times. The chain employs TRBV6-5 and TRBJ2-5; the match to TRBD2 covers 10 bases. This CDR3 region has 16 residues. V gave up 0 bases and J gave up 5 bases; unmatched junction bases: 6. The germline gives CDR1 MNHEY, CDR2 SVGAGI. As DNA, the CDR3 is TGTGCCAGCAGTTACTCGTCTAGCGGGGGCGCGGAGACCCAGTACTTC. Residues: CASSYSSSGGAETQYF.

This clonotype was picked up a small number of times. The chain employs TRBV10-3 and TRBJ2-2; TRBD2 aligns across 10 bases. The trim removed 6 bases at V and 6 bases at J, leaving 7 bases unmatched. Germline V lookup: CDR1 ENHRY, CDR2 SYGVKD. CDR3 length: 15 residues. CDR3 sequence: CAIRSSGSLAGELFF. The CDR3, as DNA: TGTGCCATCAGATCTAGCGGGAGTTTGGCCGGGGAGCTGTTTTTT.

In this sample, this clonotype turned up a few times. The chain combines TRBV11-3 with TRBJ1-2; the D gene is possibly TRBD1 (5 bases). Germline V gives CDR1 SGHNT, CDR2 YENEEA. V shed 5 bases and J shed 8 bases, with 18 bases lying between them. The CDR3 loop spans 14 amino acids. This CDR3 is CASSTGPLRPGYTF. The CDR3 nucleotides read TGTGCCAGCAGCACGGGACCGCTTCGGCCCGGCTACACCTTC.